The sequence of this TCR beta chain was determined in a study of T cell changes during pregnancy in multiple sclerosis. Data came from immunoSEQ multiplex PCR; TCRdb stores just in-frame clones and leaves some out. The sample records about 54,000 clones, 90% being singletons. CDR3 size: 15 residues. V was cut by 4 bases and J by 0 bases, with 10 bases left in between. The germline CDR1 and CDR2 sequences are SNHLY and FYNNEI. The sequencing here drew on CD4+ T cells from peripheral blood mononuclear cells, taken in the first trimester of pregnancy. The gene calls are TRBV2 and TRBJ2-4; D uncertain. The TCR originated in a female donor with multiple sclerosis, enrolled in a pregnancy study. The CDR3 spells CASSGRNVAKNIQYF. The CDR3 coding sequence is TGTGCCAGCAGTGGCAGGAACGTAGCCAAAAACATTCAGTACTTC.